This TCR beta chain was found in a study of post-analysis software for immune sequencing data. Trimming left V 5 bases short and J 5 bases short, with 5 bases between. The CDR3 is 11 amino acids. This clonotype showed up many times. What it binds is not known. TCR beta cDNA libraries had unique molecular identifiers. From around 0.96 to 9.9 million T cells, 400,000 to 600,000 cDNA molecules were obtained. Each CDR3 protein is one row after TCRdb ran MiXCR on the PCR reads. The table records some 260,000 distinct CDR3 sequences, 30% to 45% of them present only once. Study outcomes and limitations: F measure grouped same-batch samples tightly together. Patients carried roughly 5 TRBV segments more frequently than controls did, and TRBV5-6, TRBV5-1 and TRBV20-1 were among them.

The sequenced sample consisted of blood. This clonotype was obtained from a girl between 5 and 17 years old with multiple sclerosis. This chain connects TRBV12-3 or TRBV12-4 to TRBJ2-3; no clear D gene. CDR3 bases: TGTGCCAGCAGTCCCCTAGATACGCAGTATTTT. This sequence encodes CASSPLDTQYF.